These T cell receptor beta chains were read from a single sample in a study of shared clonotypes between healthy human individuals. Generated by immunoSEQ multiplex PCR, the TCRdb table keeps only in-frame clones and is missing some. Of around 2,100,000 clones in the sample, about 94% were seen once. Material: naive CD8+ T cells sorted from blood. The origin of the receptors is a man between 18 and 35 years old in good health. CDR3s include the opening cysteine and the closing phenylalanine or tryptophan. A D gene is named only where the DNA matches it firmly. Size is stated for part of the rows, as once, few or many counts, or as a class when the clone is expanded.

clone_size: .; d_call: TRBD2; j_call: TRBJ2-5; v_call: TRBV7-6; cdr3_nt: TGTGCCAGCAGCTATAGCGGGACCCAAGAGACCCAGTACTTC; cdr3_aa: CASSYSGTQETQYF
clone_size: .; d_call: .; j_call: TRBJ1-4; v_call: TRBV5-3; cdr3_nt: TGTGCCAGAAGCTTGGTAGGTGAAAAACTGTTTTTT; cdr3_aa: CARSLVGEKLFF
clone_size: .; d_call: TRBD2; j_call: TRBJ2-7; v_call: TRBV27; cdr3_nt: TGTGCCAGCAGTCCGAATAGCGGGAGTCAACACTCCTACGAGCAGTACTTC; cdr3_aa: CASSPNSGSQHSYEQYF
clone_size: .; d_call: TRBD2; j_call: TRBJ2-1; v_call: TRBV4-3; cdr3_nt: TGCGCCAGCAGCCAAGATGCCCCGGGACTAGAGTCGGGCAATGAGCAGTTCTTC; cdr3_aa: CASSQDAPGLESGNEQFF
clone_size: .; d_call: .; j_call: TRBJ1-1; v_call: TRBV29-1; cdr3_nt: TGCAGCGTGATACAGAGCCCGGCTGAAGCTTTCTTT; cdr3_aa: CSVIQSPAEAFF
clone_size: once; d_call: .; j_call: TRBJ2-7; v_call: TRBV5-1; cdr3_nt: TGCGCCAGCAGCTTGGCTATATTAACAGGGATCTCCTACGAGCAGTACTTC; cdr3_aa: CASSLAILTGISYEQYF
clone_size: once; d_call: TRBD2; j_call: TRBJ2-2; v_call: TRBV5-1; cdr3_nt: TGCGCCAGCACCCGGGACAAGTCTAGCGGGGGCCCTTCGGAGCTGTTTTTT; cdr3_aa: CASTRDKSSGGPSELFF
clone_size: .; d_call: .; j_call: TRBJ2-3; v_call: TRBV28; cdr3_nt: TGTGCCAGCAGTTTAAGGGGGACAGATACGCAGTATTTT; cdr3_aa: CASSLRGTDTQYF
clone_size: .; d_call: TRBD2; j_call: TRBJ2-7; v_call: TRBV7-8; cdr3_nt: TGTGCCAGCAGCCCGGGACTAGCGGGAGCCCTCCCCACCTACGAGCAGTACTTC; cdr3_aa: CASSPGLAGALPTYEQYF
clone_size: .; d_call: TRBD1; j_call: TRBJ1-6; v_call: TRBV27; cdr3_nt: TGTGCCAGCAGTTTATCGGGACAGGGGCTCCGGGATAGATCACCCCTCCACTTT; cdr3_aa: CASSLSGQGLRDRSPLHF
clone_size: .; d_call: .; j_call: TRBJ2-1; v_call: TRBV5-1; cdr3_nt: TGCGCCAGCAGCTTAGGGAATGAGCAGTTCTTC; cdr3_aa: CASSLGNEQFF
clone_size: .; d_call: TRBD2; j_call: TRBJ2-3; v_call: TRBV14; cdr3_nt: TGTGCCAGCAGCCTCGGGACTAGGCCTTCAGATACGCAGTATTTT; cdr3_aa: CASSLGTRPSDTQYF
clone_size: .; d_call: TRBD2; j_call: TRBJ2-7; v_call: TRBV6-5; cdr3_nt: TGTGCCAGCAGGGCATCGGGACTAGCGGGTGACGAGCAGTACTTC; cdr3_aa: CASRASGLAGDEQYF
clone_size: .; d_call: TRBD2; j_call: TRBJ2-1; v_call: TRBV10-3; cdr3_nt: TGTGCCATCAGTGAGGTGATAGCGGGATACAATGAGCAGTTCTTC; cdr3_aa: CAISEVIAGYNEQFF
clone_size: .; d_call: TRBD1; j_call: TRBJ1-2; v_call: TRBV7-9; cdr3_nt: TGTGCCAGCGGCGGCGGACAGGGCAACTATGGCTACACCTTC; cdr3_aa: CASGGGQGNYGYTF
clone_size: .; d_call: TRBD2; j_call: TRBJ2-7; v_call: TRBV2; cdr3_nt: TGTGCCAGCAGTCCCACCCCTGGCCCGTTAGCGGGGACCTACGAGCAGTACTTC; cdr3_aa: CASSPTPGPLAGTYEQYF
clone_size: once; d_call: TRBD1; j_call: TRBJ1-4; v_call: TRBV7-8; cdr3_nt: TGTGCCAGCAGCCTGGGGACAGGGGGTAATGAAAAACTGTTTTTT; cdr3_aa: CASSLGTGGNEKLFF
clone_size: .; d_call: .; j_call: TRBJ2-3; v_call: TRBV27; cdr3_nt: TGTGCCAGCAGTTTTCAGTCTACTAGCACAGATACGCAGTATTTT; cdr3_aa: CASSFQSTSTDTQYF
clone_size: .; d_call: .; j_call: TRBJ2-7; v_call: TRBV4-1; cdr3_nt: TGCGCCAGCAGCCACTCCGACGCCTACGAGCAGTACTTC; cdr3_aa: CASSHSDAYEQYF
clone_size: .; d_call: TRBD2; j_call: TRBJ2-7; v_call: TRBV27; cdr3_nt: TGTGCCAGCAGTTTTCGAGCGGGGTACGAGCAGTACTTC; cdr3_aa: CASSFRAGYEQYF
clone_size: .; d_call: TRBD1; j_call: TRBJ1-1; v_call: TRBV4-1; cdr3_nt: TGCGCCAGCAGCCAAGAGCAGACAGGGGACTTTGAAGCTTTCTTT; cdr3_aa: CASSQEQTGDFEAFF
clone_size: .; d_call: .; j_call: TRBJ2-4; v_call: TRBV7-9; cdr3_nt: TGTGCCAGCAGCTCTGACGGGGACCCCAAAAACATTCAGTACTTC; cdr3_aa: CASSSDGDPKNIQYF
clone_size: .; d_call: TRBD1; j_call: TRBJ1-1; v_call: TRBV4-3; cdr3_nt: TGCGCCAGCAGCCAGCCGGGACAGGGAGAGACCGCTGAAGCTTTCTTT; cdr3_aa: CASSQPGQGETAEAFF
clone_size: .; d_call: .; j_call: TRBJ2-2; v_call: TRBV7-9; cdr3_nt: TGTGCCAGCAGCCTTGGTACCGGGGAGCTGTTTTTT; cdr3_aa: CASSLGTGELFF
clone_size: .; d_call: .; j_call: TRBJ2-7; v_call: TRBV7-2; cdr3_nt: TGTGCCAGCAGACACGACAGGACTGACATCTACGAGCAGTACTTC; cdr3_aa: CASRHDRTDIYEQYF
clone_size: .; d_call: .; j_call: TRBJ2-2; v_call: TRBV30; cdr3_nt: TGTGCCTGGAGTAGCCCCAAGGACACCGGGGAGCTGTTTTTT; cdr3_aa: CAWSSPKDTGELFF
clone_size: .; d_call: .; j_call: TRBJ1-1; v_call: TRBV29-1; cdr3_nt: TGCAGCGTTGATCCCTTTGGGGCTGGCACTGAAGCTTTCTTT; cdr3_aa: CSVDPFGAGTEAFF
clone_size: .; d_call: .; j_call: TRBJ1-4; v_call: TRBV10-1; cdr3_nt: TGCGCTACAAAAGCCATGAATGAAAAACTGTTTTTT; cdr3_aa: CATKAMNEKLFF
clone_size: .; d_call: .; j_call: TRBJ2-5; v_call: TRBV5-6; cdr3_nt: TGTGCCAGCAGCTTGCCGTCAGGGGCAGAGACCCAGTACTTC; cdr3_aa: CASSLPSGAETQYF
clone_size: .; d_call: .; j_call: TRBJ2-7; v_call: TRBV10-2; cdr3_nt: TGCGCCAGCAGTGGAGGGCCGAACGAGCAGTACTTC; cdr3_aa: CASSGGPNEQYF
clone_size: .; d_call: .; j_call: TRBJ1-2; v_call: TRBV7-8; cdr3_nt: TGTGCCAGCAGCCCAGTGGTCAGGGGCCCCATACGGGGAGGCTACACCTTC; cdr3_aa: CASSPVVRGPIRGGYTF
clone_size: .; d_call: TRBD1; j_call: TRBJ2-1; v_call: TRBV7-9; cdr3_nt: TGTGCCAGCAGCGCCCCCGGGACAGAGTACAATGAGCAGTTCTTC; cdr3_aa: CASSAPGTEYNEQFF
clone_size: .; d_call: TRBD1; j_call: TRBJ2-7; v_call: TRBV6-5; cdr3_nt: TGTGCCAGCAGTCTCGGGACAGGGGGCTCCTACGAGCAGTACTTC; cdr3_aa: CASSLGTGGSYEQYF
clone_size: once; d_call: .; j_call: TRBJ2-2; v_call: TRBV6-1; cdr3_nt: TGTGCCAGCAGTGAAGCGGCAGGGTACACCGGGGAGCTGTTTTTT; cdr3_aa: CASSEAAGYTGELFF
clone_size: .; d_call: .; j_call: TRBJ2-3; v_call: TRBV15; cdr3_nt: TGTGCCACCAGTTTGGGACGGTGGGGATTAGATAGCACAGATACGCAGTATTTT; cdr3_aa: CATSLGRWGLDSTDTQYF
clone_size: .; d_call: TRBD2; j_call: TRBJ2-5; v_call: TRBV6-5; cdr3_nt: TGTGCCAGCAGCCACGGACTAGCTGGGCAAGAGACCCAGTACTTC; cdr3_aa: CASSHGLAGQETQYF
clone_size: .; d_call: .; j_call: TRBJ1-4; v_call: TRBV7-8; cdr3_nt: TGTGCCAGCAGCACGTGGGCCCGACAGCCTGAAAAACTGTTTTTT; cdr3_aa: CASSTWARQPEKLFF
clone_size: once; d_call: .; j_call: TRBJ2-7; v_call: TRBV4-3; cdr3_nt: TGCGCCAGCAGCCAACTCCCTAGCACCTACGAGCAGTACTTC; cdr3_aa: CASSQLPSTYEQYF